One and the same sample provided the 20 T cell receptor beta chains below, sequenced in a study of MAIT cells during Salmonella Paratyphi A infection. These receptors' antigens are unknown. The time point: mid-infection, around enteric fever diagnosis. MAIT cells were sorted by flow cytometry as Valpha7.2+ CD161+ T cells. Study-wide points: Oligoclonal MAIT cells preferred TRBV20 and TRBV6, with usage seemingly unaffected by infection.

TCRdb passed the 5' RACE reads through MiXCR, listing each CDR3 protein once. The sample carries some 690 distinct CDR3 sequences, over 25% recorded once. The source was MAIT cells from blood, collected at the middle sampling point of the challenge study. The source of these receptors is a person aged 18-70 years who was deliberately infected with Salmonella Paratyphi A in a paratyphoid fever challenge study.

This chain links TRBV6-1 with TRBJ2-3; 10 bases agree with TRBD1. V lost 8 bases to trimming and J lost 1 base; unmatched junction nucleotides: 6. There are 15 residues in the CDR3. Germline V gene sequence: CDR1 MNHNS, CDR2 SASEGT. CDR3 nucleotide sequence: TGTGCCAGCCAGTCTGGGACAGGGGGCACAGATACGCAGTATTTT. Amino acids: CASQSGTGGTDTQYF.

The chain uses TRBV10-3 and TRBJ1-2; a weak D match, TRBD1 (5 bases). Deletions cut 6 bases from V and 2 bases from J, with 10 bases between. This CDR3 is 13 amino acids long. Germline CDR1 is ENHRY and CDR2 is SYGVKD. DNA for the CDR3: TGTGCCATCAGCGGGACCCAAAACTATGGCTACACCTTC. Protein: CAISGTQNYGYTF.

This clonotype came up a few times. The chain recombines TRBV15 with TRBJ2-3; 12 positions agree with TRBD2. Germline-derived CDR1 and CDR2 are LNHNV and YYDKDF (reference sequence). This CDR3 is built from 18 residues. Germline trimming cut 0 bases from V and 7 bases from J; bases unmatched to any gene: 11. The CDR3 region is CATSRDRELAGGRNTQYF. In DNA form, the CDR3 reads TGTGCCACCAGCAGAGACCGGGAACTAGCGGGAGGTAGAAATACGCAGTATTTT.

Judged by abundance, this clonotype is hyperexpanded. The genes are TRBV28 and TRBJ2-3, with TRBD2 matching 10 bases. The CDR3 runs 19 residues. The ends lost 5 bases at V and 4 bases at J; junction bases unmatched: 18. From germline, CDR1 is MDHEN and CDR2 SYDVKM. CDR3: CASSQASGREVRRADTQYF. In DNA form, the CDR3 reads TGTGCCAGCAGTCAGGCTAGCGGGAGAGAGGTTCGGAGGGCAGATACGCAGTATTTT.

Judged by abundance, this clonotype is large. The chain is built from TRBV6-4 and TRBJ2-1, with D perhaps matching TRBD1 (7 bases). Per germline, CDR1 MRHNA and CDR2 SNTAGT. This CDR3 region has 15 residues. Trimming removed 3 bases from V and 3 bases from J, with 12 bases in between. This chain's CDR3 is CASSEEGASYNEQFF. The CDR3 DNA reads TGTGCCAGCAGTGAGGAGGGGGCAAGCTACAATGAGCAGTTCTTC.

Points on this clonotype: The CDR3 carries no conserved terminal phenylalanine or tryptophan, so it likely arises from a read error. The chain couples TRBV20-1 to TRBJ2-5; TRBD2 matches at 10 bases. V was pared by 3 bases and J by 5 bases, with 9 bases of the junction left unmatched. The CDR3 totals 15 residues. Germline CDR1 DFQATT, CDR2 SNEGSKA (reference sequence). The CDR3: CSARTGLAEAETQYS. CDR3 nucleotide sequence: TGCAGTGCTAGGACCGGACTAGCGGAAGCGGAGACCCAGTACTCC.

This chain connects TRBV5-1 to TRBJ1-2; tentatively, D is TRBD1 (6 bases). The CDR3 consists of 14 residues. CDR1 and CDR2 (germline): SGHRS, YFSETQ. Deletions cut 0 bases from V and 6 bases from J, with 12 bases between. The CDR3 sequence: CASSLGQGLDGYTF. CDR3 sequence (DNA): TGCGCCAGCAGCTTGGGGCAGGGGCTGGATGGCTACACCTTC.

In this sample, this clonotype turned up a few times. V gene TRBV27 combines with J gene TRBJ1-6; 9 nucleotides match TRBD1. Germline lookup yields CDR1 MNHEY and CDR2 SMNVEV (reference sequence). J gave up 7 bases and V 7 bases, and 11 bases lay outside the gene matches. The CDR3 contains 16 residues. The DNA of the CDR3 is TGTGCCAGCAACCGTCTTCTACAGGGGGCGAATTCACCCCTCCACTTT. Amino acids: CASNRLLQGANSPLHF.

V is TRBV6-4 and J is TRBJ1-1, with D perhaps TRBD1 (6 bases). The CDR3 consists of 13 residues. CDR1 is MRHNA and CDR2 is SNTAGT in the germline V gene. V was cut by 3 bases and J by 1 base, with 6 bases left in between. The CDR3 here is CASSEQGNTEAFF. CDR3 DNA sequence: TGTGCCAGCAGTGAACAGGGGAACACTGAAGCTTTCTTT.

Only a few counts were recorded for this clonotype. This chain links TRBV19 with TRBJ2-1; D remains unclear. CDR1 is LNHDA and CDR2 is SQIVND in the germline V gene (reference sequence). V was cut by 3 bases and J by 2 bases, with 11 bases left in between. The CDR3 has 15 residues. Here the CDR3 reads CASSMGSEPYNEQFF. The CDR3 DNA reads as TGTGCCAGTAGTATGGGCAGCGAACCCTACAATGAGCAGTTCTTC.

This clonotype has more than one count but fewer than ten. This sequence joins TRBV20-1 and TRBJ1-6; D remains unclear. Trimming pared 8 bases from V and 7 bases from J, leaving 18 bases between. The CDR3 is 14 residues long. From germline, CDR1 is DFQATT and CDR2 SNEGSKA (reference sequence). Written as DNA, the CDR3 is TGCAGTTGTCGCCGCGGAAGAAGCAATTCACCCCTCCACTTT. It translates to CSCRRGRSNSPLHF.

This chain uses TRBV28 with TRBJ2-1; 9 bases match TRBD2. After removal of 6 bases from V and 3 bases from J, the junction contained 12 bases not matched to a gene. The CDR3 runs to 17 residues. Per germline, CDR1 MDHEN and CDR2 SYDVKM. CDR3: CASSLGGSGSVYNEQFF. The CDR3, as DNA: TGTGCCAGCAGCTTAGGGGGTAGCGGGAGTGTCTACAATGAGCAGTTCTTC.

There are a few counts of this clonotype. This sequence joins TRBV7-9 and TRBJ2-2; TRBD2 matches 7 bases. V gave up 4 bases and J gave up 3 bases; unmatched junction bases: 5. The germline CDR1 and CDR2 sequences are SEHNR and FQNEAQ (reference sequence). The CDR3 loop spans 15 amino acids. CDR3 protein: CASSYGEGDTGELFF. The CDR3 DNA sequence: TGTGCCAGCAGCTATGGGGAGGGCGACACCGGGGAGCTGTTTTTT.

This clonotype is classed as large (0.1 to 1%). The chain couples TRBV3-1 to TRBJ2-2, with a possible D match to TRBD2 (6 bases). With 0 bases removed from V and 3 bases from J, the gap between germline ends came to 8 bases. Germline V gene lookup returns CDR1 LGHDT and CDR2 YNNKEL (reference sequence). This CDR3 has 15 amino acids. The CDR3 reads CASSQDRDYTGELFF. The CDR3 nucleotides are TGTGCCAGCAGCCAAGATCGGGACTACACCGGGGAGCTGTTTTTT.

This clonotype is labeled large. The rearrangement joins TRBV6-4 to TRBJ2-1; 7 positions agree with TRBD2. The CDR3 is made up of 15 amino acids. J was trimmed by 0 bases and V by 2 bases; bases with no gene match: 1. Germline CDR1 reads MRHNA; CDR2 reads SNTAGT. The CDR3 protein is CASSDREGSYNEQFF. The CDR3 DNA follows: TGTGCCAGCAGTGACAGGGAGGGCTCCTACAATGAGCAGTTCTTC.

This clonotype is categorized as hyperexpanded. The chain carries TRBV7-3 and TRBJ1-2; 7 bases fit TRBD1. CDR3 size: 13 residues. CDR1 is SGHTA and CDR2 is FQGTGA in the germline V gene. V was pared by 5 bases and J by 8 bases, with 8 bases of the junction left unmatched. CDR3 DNA: TGTGCCAGCAGCCTCTCAGGGGGATTGGGCTACACCTTC. Residues: CASSLSGGLGYTF.

This clonotype qualifies as hyperexpanded. As DNA, the CDR3 is TGTGCCAGCAGCCAAGATAGCGGCTCCTACAATGAGCAGTTCTTC. This encodes CASSQDSGSYNEQFF. The J gene is TRBJ2-1, the V gene TRBV4-2; possible D gene TRBD2, 6 bases. CDR3 length: 15 residues. CDR1 and CDR2 from the germline V gene are LGHNA and YNFKEQ. V gave up 0 bases and J gave up 0 bases, with 6 bases separating them.

By share, this clonotype counts as hyperexpanded. The rearrangement links TRBV21-1 to TRBJ2-1. TRBV21-1 represents a pseudogene. The CDR3 covers 13 residues. CDR3 bases: TGTGCCAGCAGCTCCCATTTCGGTTGCGAGCAGTTCTTC. As protein: CASSSHFGCEQFF.

This clonotype occurred a few times. The J gene is TRBJ2-1, the V gene TRBV20-1, with 14 bases identical to TRBD2. The CDR3 contains 15 residues. Germline V CDR1 and CDR2: DFQATT, SNEGSKA (reference sequence). V lost 3 bases and J lost 6; bases outside the gene matches: 4. CDR3 nucleotides: TGCAGTGCTAGGGGACTAGCGGGAGATATCAATGAGCAGTTCTTC. Protein sequence: CSARGLAGDINEQFF.

Only one count was recorded for this clonotype. The V call is TRBV5-1, the J call TRBJ2-1, with 8 bases identical to TRBD2. Germline CDR1 reads SGHRS; CDR2 reads YFSETQ. J was trimmed by 0 bases and V by 4 bases; bases with no gene match: 12. The CDR3 sequence is 18 residues long. This chain's CDR3 is CASSITIVAGSSYNEQFF. The CDR3 coding sequence is TGCGCCAGCAGCATTACCATCGTAGCGGGAAGCTCCTACAATGAGCAGTTCTTC.